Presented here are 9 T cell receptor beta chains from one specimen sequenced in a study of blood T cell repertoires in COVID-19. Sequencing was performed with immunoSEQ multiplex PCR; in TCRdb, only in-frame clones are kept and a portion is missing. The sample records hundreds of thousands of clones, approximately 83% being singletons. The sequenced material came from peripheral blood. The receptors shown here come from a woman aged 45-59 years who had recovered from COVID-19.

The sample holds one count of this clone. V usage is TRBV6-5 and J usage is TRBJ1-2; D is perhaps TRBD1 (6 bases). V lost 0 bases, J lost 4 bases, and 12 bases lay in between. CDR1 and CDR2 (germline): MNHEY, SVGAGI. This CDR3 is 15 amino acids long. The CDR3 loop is CASSYSIQGGYGYTF. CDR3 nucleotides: TGTGCCAGCAGTTACTCGATCCAAGGGGGCTATGGCTACACCTTC.

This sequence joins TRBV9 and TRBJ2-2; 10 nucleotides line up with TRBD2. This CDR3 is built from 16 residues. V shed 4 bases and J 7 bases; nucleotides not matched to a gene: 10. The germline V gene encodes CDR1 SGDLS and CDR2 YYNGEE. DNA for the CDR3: TGTGCCAGCAGCTTCGGACTAGCGGCTCTGGGCGGGGAGCTGTTTTTT. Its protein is CASSFGLAALGGELFF.

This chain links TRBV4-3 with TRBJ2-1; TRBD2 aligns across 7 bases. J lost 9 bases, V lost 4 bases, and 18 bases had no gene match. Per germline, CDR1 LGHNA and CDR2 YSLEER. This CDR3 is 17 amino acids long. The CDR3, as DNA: TGCGCCAGCAGCCGCCGACCCGTGGGCGGGAGTAGAAGTGAGCAGTTCTTC. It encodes CASSRRPVGGSRSEQFF.

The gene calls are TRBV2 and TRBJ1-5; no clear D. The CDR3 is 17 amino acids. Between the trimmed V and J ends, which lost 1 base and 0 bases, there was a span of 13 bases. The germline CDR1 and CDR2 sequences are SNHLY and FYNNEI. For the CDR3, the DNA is TGTGCCAGCAGTGAAGGGTTGCCGCGTAATAGCAATCAGCCCCAGCATTTT. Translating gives CASSEGLPRNSNQPQHF.

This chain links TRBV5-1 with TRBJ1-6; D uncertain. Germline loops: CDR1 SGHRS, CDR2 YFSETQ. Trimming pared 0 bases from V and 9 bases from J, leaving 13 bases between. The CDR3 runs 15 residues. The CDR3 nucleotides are TGCGCCAGCAGCTTGGAAGGGTCGGGGAGTTCACCCCTCCACTTT. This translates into CASSLEGSGSSPLHF. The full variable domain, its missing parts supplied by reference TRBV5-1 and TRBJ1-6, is KAGVTQTPRYLIKTRGQQVTLSCSPISGHRSVSWYQQTPGQGLQFLFEYFSETQRNKGNFPGRFSGRQFSNSRSEMNVSTLELGDSALYLCASSLEGSGSSPLHFGNGTRLTVT.

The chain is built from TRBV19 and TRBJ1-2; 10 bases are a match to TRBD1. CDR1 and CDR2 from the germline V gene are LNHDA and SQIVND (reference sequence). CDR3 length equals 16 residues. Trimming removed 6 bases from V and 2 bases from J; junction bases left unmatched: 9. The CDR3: CASSLPGQGRNYGYTF. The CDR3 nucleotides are TGTGCCAGTAGCCTCCCGGGACAGGGGCGCAACTATGGCTACACCTTC.

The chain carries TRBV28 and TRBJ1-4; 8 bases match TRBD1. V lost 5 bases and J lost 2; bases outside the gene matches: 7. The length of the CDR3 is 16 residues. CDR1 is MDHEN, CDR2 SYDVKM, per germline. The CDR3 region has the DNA TGTGCCAGCAGTACACAACGACAGGGGACTAATGAAAAACTGTTTTTT. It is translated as CASSTQRQGTNEKLFF.

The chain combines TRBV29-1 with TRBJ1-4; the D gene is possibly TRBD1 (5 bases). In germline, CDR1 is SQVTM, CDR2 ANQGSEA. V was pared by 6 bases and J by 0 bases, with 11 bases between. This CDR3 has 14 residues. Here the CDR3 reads CSVKEGTTNEKLFF. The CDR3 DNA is TGCAGCGTGAAGGAGGGGACAACTAATGAAAAACTGTTTTTT.

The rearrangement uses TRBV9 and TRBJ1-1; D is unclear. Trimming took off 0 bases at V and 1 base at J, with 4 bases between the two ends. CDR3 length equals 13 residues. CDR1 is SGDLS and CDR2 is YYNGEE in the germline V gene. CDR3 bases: TGTGCCAGCAGCGTAGCTCCGAACACTGAAGCTTTCTTT. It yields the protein CASSVAPNTEAFF. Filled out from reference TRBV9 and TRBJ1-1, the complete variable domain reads DSGVTQTPKHLITATGQRVTLRCSPRSGDLSVYWYQQSLDQGLQFLIQYYNGEERAKGNILERFSAQQFPDLHSELNLSSLELGDSALYFCASSVAPNTEAFFGQGTRLTVV.